These 20 T cell receptor beta chains originate from one sample sequenced in a study of technical replicates of blood from a few donors. Here immunoSEQ multiplex PCR was the method, and the copy in TCRdb shows in-frame clones only, minus some. Among around 71,000 clones listed, 80% to 95% were seen once. Sequencing was carried out using T cells isolated from PBMCs. The receptors here all came from a human donor in good health.

This clone came up once. This sample also contains other DNA sequences that code for the same CDR3. This sequence joins TRBV18 and TRBJ2-1, with 7 bases fitting TRBD2. The CDR3 has 14 amino acids. V gave up 6 bases and J gave up 1 base; unmatched junction bases: 3. CDR1 and CDR2 (germline): KGHSH, LQKENI. The CDR3 region has the DNA TGTGCCAGCTCCCCTAGCGGTTCCTACAATGAGCAGTTCTTC. Protein sequence: CASSPSGSYNEQFF.

This rearrangement joins TRBV7-2 to TRBJ1-5; D is undetermined. Germline V gene data show CDR1 as SGHTA and CDR2 as FQGNSA. The V and J ends lost 5 bases and 5 bases respectively, with 10 bases between them. This CDR3 is 13 amino acids long. This chain's CDR3 is CASSPVGYQPQHF. The CDR3 coding sequence is TGTGCCAGCAGCCCAGTTGGCTATCAGCCCCAGCATTTT.

The chain recombines TRBV6-1 with TRBJ2-2, with D possibly being TRBD1 (7 bases). The CDR3 loop spans 14 amino acids. Germline CDR1 reads MNHNS; CDR2 reads SASEGT. V dropped 8 bases and J dropped 4 bases, with 14 bases sitting between them. The CDR3 sequence is CASDPGGGTGELFF. DNA for the CDR3: TGTGCCAGCGACCCAGGGGGAGGCACCGGGGAGCTGTTTTTT.

The rearrangement joins TRBV2 to TRBJ1-4, with 7 nucleotides matching TRBD1. J was trimmed by 2 bases and V by 6 bases; bases with no gene match: 6. The germline V gene has CDR1 SNHLY and CDR2 FYNNEI. The CDR3 is 15 residues long. CDR3 coding DNA: TGTGCCAGCAGGACAGGGCTGACGACTAATGAAAAACTGTTTTTT. Translation: CASRTGLTTNEKLFF.

V is TRBV2 and J is TRBJ1-2, with D perhaps TRBD1 (6 bases). The CDR3 extends over 15 amino acids. Germline values: CDR1 SNHLY, CDR2 FYNNEI. The V end was cut by 5 bases, the J end by 3 bases, with 16 bases between. The CDR3 DNA reads TGTGCCAGCAGTCCTTCTCCAGGGGTTGACTATGGCTACACCTTC. Translation gives CASSPSPGVDYGYTF.

The chain recombines TRBV5-6 with TRBJ2-3; perhaps TRBD2 as D (5 bases). V lost 1 base, J lost 2 bases, and 17 bases lay in between. The CDR3 covers 17 residues. Germline CDR1 and CDR2: SGHDT and YYEEEE. DNA for the CDR3: TGTGCCAGCAGCTTGAGCTGGACCCCGGGGATCACAGATACGCAGTATTTT. Amino acids: CASSLSWTPGITDTQYF.

The gene calls are TRBV6-5 and TRBJ2-7; weak D call: TRBD1 (6 bases). There are 13 residues in the CDR3. V shed 2 bases and J shed 1 base, with 6 bases lying between them. Germline CDR1 MNHEY, CDR2 SVGAGI. The CDR3 coding sequence is TGTGCCAGCAGTTACGGACAGTCCTACGAGCAGTACTTC. It is translated as CASSYGQSYEQYF.

This chain uses TRBV2 with TRBJ1-2; D ambiguous. The V gene lost 3 bases and the J gene lost 5 bases, with 16 bases spanning the gap. The CDR3 loop spans 15 amino acids. Germline assignment: CDR1 SNHLY and CDR2 FYNNEI. The CDR3 region has the DNA TGTGCCAGCAGTGAGAGGGCCTTACTTCTATATGGCTACACCTTC. Protein product: CASSERALLLYGYTF.

V usage is TRBV9 and J usage is TRBJ2-5, with 9 bases identical to TRBD1. Germline loops: CDR1 SGDLS, CDR2 YYNGEE. This CDR3 comprises 20 residues. Trimming removed 7 bases from V and 1 base from J; junction bases left unmatched: 23. The CDR3 spells CASSVPNTTGGGGPQETQYF. The CDR3 DNA reads as TGTGCCAGCTCCGTTCCAAATACTACAGGGGGCGGCGGTCCCCAAGAGACCCAGTACTTC.

This clone was counted a single time. V usage is TRBV7-9 and J usage is TRBJ1-2, with 9 bases lining up with TRBD1. The trim removed 6 bases at V and 4 bases at J, leaving 9 bases unmatched. Germline V gene lookup returns CDR1 SEHNR and CDR2 FQNEAQ (reference sequence). The CDR3 is 15 residues long. Here the CDR3 reads CASRSPTGGGYGYTF. CDR3 DNA: TGTGCCAGCAGAAGTCCCACAGGGGGCGGCTATGGCTACACCTTC.

This chain joins TRBV6-5 and TRBJ1-2, with 9 bases fitting TRBD1. CDR3 length equals 13 residues. Losses at the gene ends were 6 bases for V and 7 bases for J; bases not matched to a gene: 6. CDR1 and CDR2 from the germline V gene are MNHEY and SVGAGI. The chain's CDR3 is CASRIQGARGYTF. The CDR3 DNA sequence: TGTGCCAGCAGGATACAGGGGGCGCGTGGCTACACCTTC.

The CDR3 region is CAWTPNDYTGELFF. CDR3 DNA sequence: TGTGCCTGGACCCCAAATGACTACACCGGGGAGCTGTTTTTT. V usage is TRBV30 and J usage is TRBJ2-2; D gene unclear. The CDR3 loop spans 14 amino acids. The germline V gene encodes CDR1 GTSNPN and CDR2 SVGIG (reference sequence). V dropped 4 bases and J dropped 3 bases, with 12 bases sitting between them.

This clone was recorded only once. The V gene is TRBV5-6, the J gene TRBJ2-4; 14 nucleotides match TRBD2. V gave up 4 bases and J gave up 9 bases; unmatched junction bases: 6. Germline CDR1 and CDR2: SGHDT and YYEEEE. The CDR3 has 15 residues. The CDR3 loop reads CASSEGTSGRGIQYF. The CDR3 bases are TGTGCCAGCAGCGAGGGGACTAGCGGGAGAGGCATTCAGTACTTC.

V and J are TRBV5-1 and TRBJ2-1, with 12 bases fitting TRBD2. V shed 6 bases and J 10 bases; nucleotides not matched to a gene: 5. The CDR3 is made up of 13 amino acids. From germline, CDR1 is SGHRS and CDR2 YFSETQ. The CDR3 DNA reads as TGCGCCAGCAACCTAGCGGGAGGGATAGAGCAGTTCTTC. Encoded protein: CASNLAGGIEQFF.

The V and J genes are TRBV27 and TRBJ1-2, with D possibly TRBD1 on 5 matching bases. With 7 bases removed from V and 8 bases from J, the gap between germline ends came to 11 bases. Looked up from germline, CDR1 is MNHEY and CDR2 is SMNVEV (reference sequence). The CDR3 covers 11 residues. CDR3 amino acids: CASIGEEGYTF. The CDR3, as DNA: TGTGCCAGCATAGGGGAGGAGGGCTACACCTTC.

V and J are TRBV11-2 and TRBJ2-7; 10 bases agree with TRBD1. The CDR3 runs 15 residues. Germline V gene sequence: CDR1 SGHAT, CDR2 FQNNGV. After removal of 2 bases from V and 3 bases from J, the junction contained 4 bases not matched to a gene. The CDR3 region has the DNA TGTGCCAGCAGCTTAACCGGGACAGGGGACTACGAGCAGTACTTC. Protein sequence: CASSLTGTGDYEQYF.

V and J are TRBV11-3 and TRBJ1-5; no definite D call. CDR1 is SGHNT and CDR2 is YENEEA in the germline V gene. The CDR3 has 13 residues. Trimming pared 0 bases from V and 11 bases from J, leaving 11 bases between. This CDR3 reads CASSLDRFTAQHF. DNA for the CDR3: TGTGCCAGCAGCTTAGATCGATTCACGGCCCAGCATTTT.

The chain links TRBV9 to TRBJ2-1; 9 positions agree with TRBD1. CDR1 is SGDLS, CDR2 YYNGEE, per germline. The CDR3 runs to 14 residues. V lost 2 bases and J lost 8; bases outside the gene matches: 5. CDR3 coding DNA: TGTGCCAGCAGCGTGGGACAGGGCCTCTATGAGCAGTTCTTC. This translates into CASSVGQGLYEQFF.

The CDR3 sequence: CASSSTGTGETQYF. The CDR3 nucleotides are TGCGCCAGCAGCTCCACCGGGACAGGGGAAACCCAGTACTTC. The genes are TRBV5-1 and TRBJ2-5, with 10 bases identical to TRBD1. Germline V gives CDR1 SGHRS, CDR2 YFSETQ. V shed 3 bases, J shed 8 bases, and the junction held 7 bases outside the gene matches. This CDR3 spans 14 amino acids.

CDR3 loop: CASTLLGANYGYTF. The DNA of the CDR3 is TGTGCCAGCACCCTGCTGGGAGCCAACTATGGCTACACCTTC. The chain employs TRBV13 and TRBJ1-2; the D is unclear. The V end was cut by 7 bases, the J end by 2 bases, with 14 bases between. The CDR3 extends over 14 amino acids. The V gene's germline CDR1 is PRHDT and CDR2 FYEKMQ (reference sequence).